The 30 T cell receptor beta chains presented below share a single source sample, sequenced in a study of blood T cell repertoires in COVID-19. The assay was immunoSEQ multiplex PCR, and TCRdb's table has in-frame clones only and misses some. The sample lists some 200,000 clones, more than 75% occurring once. The sample taken for sequencing was peripheral blood. These receptors were obtained from a woman between 50 and 59 years old with active or convalescent COVID-19.

V and J are TRBV19 and TRBJ2-1; a weak D match, TRBD1 (6 bases). This CDR3 spans 12 amino acids. Germline CDR1 LNHDA, CDR2 SQIVND (reference sequence). With 8 bases removed from V and 5 bases from J, the gap between germline ends came to 10 bases. CDR3 sequence reads: CASLGTHNEQFF. The CDR3 region has the DNA TGTGCCAGTCTTGGGACACACAATGAGCAGTTCTTC.

The V call is TRBV7-2, the J call TRBJ2-3, with D possibly matching TRBD1 (6 bases). CDR1 is SGHTA and CDR2 is FQGNSA in the germline V gene. The CDR3 runs 15 residues. V lost 1 base, J lost 1 base, and 9 bases lay in between. In nucleotides, the CDR3 is TGTGCCAGCAGCTTAGGGGGGCCGGGCACAGATACGCAGTATTTT. This gives the protein CASSLGGPGTDTQYF. Using reference TRBV7-2 and TRBJ2-3 for the parts outside the CDR3, the full variable domain is GAGVSQSPSNKVTEKGKDVELRCDPISGHTALYWYRQSLGQGLEFLIYFQGNSAPDKSGLPSDRFSAERTGGSVSTLTIQRTQQEDSAVYLCASSLGGPGTDTQYFGPGTRLTVL.

The chain carries TRBV19 and TRBJ2-1, with 7 bases matching TRBD2. The trim removed 3 bases at V and 2 bases at J, leaving 7 bases unmatched. This CDR3 contains 16 residues. In germline, CDR1 is LNHDA, CDR2 SQIVND (reference sequence). Written as DNA, the CDR3 is TGTGCCAGTAGTATGGGGGAGGGAGTGGCCTACAATGAGCAGTTCTTC. It codes for CASSMGEGVAYNEQFF.

This chain links TRBV18 with TRBJ1-4, with TRBD1 matching 9 bases. Germline V CDR1 and CDR2: KGHSH, LQKENI. CDR3 length equals 16 residues. The junction had 9 bases not matched to a gene; V was cut back by 3 bases and J by 7 bases. This CDR3 is CASSPRGQGVSEKLFF. The CDR3 DNA sequence: TGTGCCAGCTCACCCCGGGGACAGGGTGTCTCTGAAAAACTGTTTTTT.

This clone showed up just once. The J gene is TRBJ1-6, the V gene TRBV7-6; weak D call: TRBD1 (6 bases). The V and J ends lost 1 base and 5 bases respectively, with 9 bases between them. Germline-derived CDR1 and CDR2 are SGHVS and FNYEAQ. The CDR3 has 15 residues. This CDR3 reads CASSLDRVNNSPLHF. The CDR3 bases are TGTGCCAGCAGCTTAGACAGGGTGAATAATTCACCCCTCCACTTT.

The chain uses TRBV4-3 and TRBJ2-5, with D uncertain. Trimming took 4 bases from V and 4 from J, leaving 10 bases between them. This CDR3 has 13 residues. CDR1 LGHNA and CDR2 YSLEER come from the germline V gene. The CDR3 region has the DNA TGCGCCAGCAGCCGAACATTTTTAGAGACCCAGTACTTC. As protein: CASSRTFLETQYF.

V and J are TRBV9 and TRBJ2-1, with 9 bases matching TRBD2. V was clipped by 0 bases and J by 7 bases; unmatched bases: 5. CDR3 length: 15 residues. CDR1 is SGDLS, CDR2 YYNGEE, per germline. CDR3 coding DNA: TGTGCCAGCAGCGTAGGGCGGGGGGGCTTTAATGAGCAGTTCTTC. Translation: CASSVGRGGFNEQFF.

This clone showed up just once. The J gene is TRBJ2-7, the V gene TRBV7-9; 7 bases line up with TRBD2. The germline V gene has CDR1 SEHNR and CDR2 FQNEAQ (reference sequence). J lost 3 bases, V lost 1 base, and 9 bases had no gene match. The CDR3 is 16 residues long. The CDR3 region has the DNA TGTGCCAGCAGCTTAGGCCGGGGGGTGGTAGGCTACGAGCAGTACTTC. Translated, it gives CASSLGRGVVGYEQYF.

Worth noting for this clone: This clone may be a read error of a much larger clone one base away. The genes are TRBV3-1 (or the pseudogene TRBV3-2) and TRBJ1-1; 11 bases match TRBD1. Germline V CDR1 and CDR2: LGHDT, YNNKEL (reference sequence). This CDR3 spans 14 amino acids. The CDR3 bases are TGTGCCGGCAGCCAAGGGGACAGGGGGACTGAAGCTTTCTTT. Residues: CAGSQGDRGTEAFF.

The chain employs TRBV19 and TRBJ2-1; 12 bases fit TRBD2. This CDR3 region has 15 residues. The germline V gene encodes CDR1 LNHDA and CDR2 SQIVND (reference sequence). Trimming at V came to 7 bases and at J to 10 bases, leaving 11 bases not matched to a gene. The CDR3 loop reads CASKQSSGGAREQFF. Written as DNA, the CDR3 is TGTGCCAGTAAACAATCTAGCGGGGGGGCCCGGGAGCAGTTCTTC.

This clone has just a few counts. The gene calls are TRBV30 and TRBJ1-4; 8 bases map to TRBD1. Losses at the gene ends were 4 bases for V and 1 base for J; bases not matched to a gene: 8. The CDR3 loop spans 16 amino acids. Germline CDR1 reads GTSNPN; CDR2 reads SVGIG (reference sequence). The CDR3 DNA follows: TGTGCCTGGACGCCGGACAGGGTTGGAACTAATGAAAAACTGTTTTTT. This translates into CAWTPDRVGTNEKLFF.

This clone was observed a few times. V gene TRBV20-1 combines with J gene TRBJ1-2; D gene unclear. Germline V gene lookup returns CDR1 DFQATT and CDR2 SNEGSKA (reference sequence). Trimming removed 7 bases at V and 3 bases at J, with 18 bases between. The CDR3 runs to 14 residues. CDR3 sequence (DNA): TGCAGTGTTAGTGCTCCCACGGGTTACTATGGCTACACCTTC. Amino acid sequence: CSVSAPTGYYGYTF.

The chain recombines TRBV7-2 with TRBJ1-2; the D gene is possibly TRBD1 (6 bases). The CDR3 sequence is 15 residues long. Trimming left V 2 bases short and J 4 bases short, with 14 bases between. Germline V gene lookup returns CDR1 SGHTA and CDR2 FQGNSA. The CDR3 DNA sequence: TGTGCCAGCAGCTTACAGACCGGGACAACCTATGGCTACACCTTC. Translated: CASSLQTGTTYGYTF.

The chain recombines TRBV19 with TRBJ2-7; D might be TRBD2 (6 bases). The CDR3 loop spans 14 amino acids. Looked up from germline, CDR1 is LNHDA and CDR2 is SQIVND (reference sequence). Trimming took 3 bases from V and 0 from J, leaving 9 bases between them. The CDR3 nucleotides read TGTGCCAGTAGTATGAGGCGGGACTCCTACGAGCAGTACTTC. Translated: CASSMRRDSYEQYF. Based on the CDR3 plus reference TRBV19 and TRBJ2-7, the full variable domain is DGGITQSPKYLFRKEGQNVTLSCEQNLNHDAMYWYRQDPGQGLRLIYYSQIVNDFQKGDIAEGYSVSREKKESFPLTVTSAQKNPTAFYLCASSMRRDSYEQYFGPGTRLTVT.

The chain uses TRBV29-1 and TRBJ2-3; weak D call: TRBD2 (5 bases). V lost 6 bases and J 3 bases, leaving 19 bases between the germline ends. The germline CDR1 and CDR2 sequences are SQVTM and ANQGSEA. CDR3 size: 15 residues. CDR3: CSVAAGGRGTDTQYF. DNA of the CDR3: TGCAGCGTGGCAGCAGGTGGGAGAGGAACAGATACGCAGTATTTT.

The J gene is TRBJ1-2, the V gene TRBV4-3; TRBD1 matches 9 bases. This CDR3 region has 14 residues. J gave up 4 bases and V 4 bases, and 4 bases lay outside the gene matches. CDR1 is LGHNA and CDR2 is YSLEER in the germline V gene. CDR3 residues: CASSLNRGPYGYTF. In nucleotides, the CDR3 is TGCGCCAGCAGCCTGAACAGGGGGCCCTATGGCTACACCTTC.

The chain has TRBV2 and TRBJ1-1; D is undetermined. Germline loops: CDR1 SNHLY, CDR2 FYNNEI. This CDR3 comprises 15 residues. Trimming removed 4 bases at V and 4 bases at J, with 16 bases between. The CDR3 DNA is TGTGCCAGCAGTGCGAGCCTCCCCTCAGGCACTGAAGCTTTCTTT. Translated: CASSASLPSGTEAFF.

This clone was observed once. This chain joins TRBV7-3 and TRBJ2-7; D is possibly TRBD2 (6 bases). The CDR3 length is 15 residues. V lost 2 bases to trimming and J lost 0 bases, with 11 bases between them. Germline V lookup: CDR1 SGHTA, CDR2 FQGTGA. The CDR3 DNA is TGTGCCAGCAGCTTAGGGGCCGGGAGCTCCTACGAGCAGTACTTC. It translates to CASSLGAGSSYEQYF. Full variable domain (outside the CDR3, taken from reference TRBV7-3 and TRBJ2-7): GAGVSQTPSNKVTEKGKYVELRCDPISGHTALYWYRQSLGQGPEFLIYFQGTGAADDSGLPNDRFFAVRPEGSVSTLKIQRTERGDSAVYLCASSLGAGSSYEQYFGPGTRLTVT.

The CDR3, as DNA: TGTGCCAGCAGCTTGGGGGTGACAGGTGGATCACCCCTCCACTTT. Translation: CASSLGVTGGSPLHF. The chain joins TRBV5-6 to TRBJ1-6, with a possible D match to TRBD1 (6 bases). This CDR3 is built from 15 residues. The germline V and J ends were trimmed by 0 bases and 10 bases, with 14 bases remaining between them. Looked up from germline, CDR1 is SGHDT and CDR2 is YYEEEE.

The DNA of the CDR3 is TGTGCCAGCAGTTCAGGGTATAGCAATCAGCCCCAGCATTTT. It yields the protein CASSSGYSNQPQHF. This chain uses TRBV28 with TRBJ1-5, with TRBD1 as a possible D gene (5 bases). Looked up from germline, CDR1 is MDHEN and CDR2 is SYDVKM. Deletions cut 4 bases from V and 0 bases from J, with 7 bases between. The length of the CDR3 is 14 residues. The full variable domain, completed using reference TRBV28 and TRBJ1-5, is DVKVTQSSRYLVKRTGEKVFLECVQDMDHENMFWYRQDPGLGLRLIYFSYDVKMKEKGDIPEGYSVSREKKERFSLILESASTNQTSMYLCASSSGYSNQPQHFGDGTRLSIL.

This clone was seen more than once but under ten times. CDR3 bases: TGTGCCAGCAGCGGGGGGACAGTCAATCAGCCCCAGCATTTT. Protein: CASSGGTVNQPQHF. The J gene is TRBJ1-5, the V gene TRBV9, with 7 bases identical to TRBD1. Germline-derived CDR1 and CDR2 are SGDLS and YYNGEE. This CDR3 contains 14 residues. J gave up 3 bases and V 3 bases, and 3 bases lay outside the gene matches.

The genes are TRBV30 and TRBJ1-5, with 7 bases that match TRBD1. Germline CDR1 and CDR2: GTSNPN and SVGIG (reference sequence). The CDR3 is made up of 13 amino acids. Trimming took 2 bases from V and 9 from J; bases not matched to a gene: 7. This CDR3 is CAWSPDRVGPQHF. The CDR3 coding sequence is TGTGCCTGGAGTCCCGACAGGGTCGGGCCCCAGCATTTT.

V gene TRBV6-5 combines with J gene TRBJ1-6, with 7 bases lining up with TRBD1. Germline V gives CDR1 MNHEY, CDR2 SVGAGI. The CDR3 has 16 amino acids. The junction had 4 bases not matched to a gene; V was cut back by 4 bases and J by 1 base. CDR3 loop: CASSSNRGSYNSPLHF. Here the CDR3 DNA reads TGTGCCAGCAGTTCTAACAGGGGTTCCTATAATTCACCCCTCCACTTT.

This clone was found a few times. The chain carries TRBV4-3 and TRBJ1-1; perhaps TRBD1 as D (5 bases). V was shortened by 0 bases and J by 4 bases, with 12 bases between the two germline ends. The CDR3 spans 15 residues. CDR1 and CDR2 from the germline V gene are LGHNA and YSLEER. In nucleotides, the CDR3 is TGCGCCAGCAGCCAAGATGGTCGGGGGATCACTGAAGCTTTCTTT. It is translated as CASSQDGRGITEAFF.

The rearrangement joins TRBV24-1 to TRBJ2-2; D unclear. V shed 3 bases and J shed 5 bases, with 12 bases lying between them. The length of the CDR3 is 15 residues. Looked up from germline, CDR1 is KGHDR and CDR2 is SFDVKD. CDR3 DNA: TGTGCCACCAGTGATCCTGGGCCCAGGACCGGGGAGCTGTTTTTT. Its translation: CATSDPGPRTGELFF.

This clone was detected only a few times. V and J are TRBV3-1 (or the pseudogene TRBV3-2) and TRBJ2-5; a weak D match, TRBD2 (6 bases). This CDR3 is built from 15 residues. From germline, CDR1 is LGHDT and CDR2 YNNKEL (reference sequence). V was clipped by 3 bases and J by 4 bases, with 15 bases between them. Written as DNA, the CDR3 is TGTGCCAGCAGCCATGCCGGGGGAAGGTTAGAGACCCAGTACTTC. Translation: CASSHAGGRLETQYF.

The chain uses TRBV28 and TRBJ1-1, with 10 bases matching TRBD1. Germline CDR1 is MDHEN and CDR2 is SYDVKM. This CDR3 spans 13 amino acids. J gave up 6 bases and V 8 bases, and 6 bases lay outside the gene matches. Here the CDR3 DNA reads TGTGCCAGCCTCGGGACAGGGGAGCCTGAAGCTTTCTTT. It yields the protein CASLGTGEPEAFF.

Remarks on this clone: The junction departs from germline at one end; a sequencing error may be responsible. This chain links TRBV6-6 with TRBJ2-7; no clear D. This CDR3 is 11 amino acids long. CDR1 MNHNY and CDR2 SVGAGI come from the germline V gene (reference sequence). The CDR3 region is CASSLSHEQYF. The CDR3 DNA follows: TGTGCCAGCAGCCTCTCCCACGAGCAGTACTTC.

J is TRBJ1-5 and V is TRBV7-4; 8 bases map to TRBD1. Germline V gene lookup returns CDR1 SGHVT and CDR2 SQSDAQ. The CDR3 covers 15 residues. The V segment lost 3 bases and the J segment 9 bases; nucleotides outside the gene matches: 10. This CDR3 reads CASSLPPDRGLPQHF. The CDR3 region has the DNA TGTGCCAGCAGCTTGCCACCCGACAGGGGCCTGCCCCAGCATTTT. The full variable domain, completed using reference TRBV7-4 and TRBJ1-5, is GAGVSQSPRYKVAKRGRDVALRCDSISGHVTLYWYRQTLGQGSEVLTYSQSDAQRDKSGRPSGRFSAERPERSVSTLKIQRTEQGDSAVYLCASSLPPDRGLPQHFGDGTRLSIL.

This clone appeared many times. The chain carries TRBV7-2 and TRBJ2-7; TRBD1 aligns across 7 bases. V shed 1 base and J 9 bases; nucleotides not matched to a gene: 6. The CDR3 runs 13 residues. Germline V gene sequence: CDR1 SGHTA, CDR2 FQGNSA. This CDR3 is CASSLGYRGVQYF. The CDR3 nucleotides read TGTGCCAGCAGCTTAGGATACAGGGGTGTGCAGTACTTC.